Following are 11 T cell receptor beta chains from one sample sequenced in a study of blood T cell repertoires in COVID-19. Sequenced by immunoSEQ multiplex PCR; TCRdb stores in-frame clones only, minus some. The table has around 160,000 clones, 80% seen once. The sample was peripheral blood. The receptors derive from a man aged 55 to 70 with active or convalescent COVID-19.

This clone turned up a few times. The chain joins TRBV7-9 to TRBJ1-3; D ambiguous. V shed 2 bases and J shed 0 bases, with 5 bases lying between them. This CDR3 region has 14 residues. The germline CDR1 and CDR2 sequences are SEHNR and FQNEAQ (reference sequence). The DNA for the CDR3 is TGTGCCAGCAGCTTAATGCGCTCTGGAAACACCATATATTTT. Residues: CASSLMRSGNTIYF.

The J gene is TRBJ1-2, the V gene TRBV4-2; a weak D match, TRBD1 (5 bases). Trimming shortened V by 0 bases and J by 8 bases, and 10 bases separated the two germline ends. The CDR3 totals 13 residues. Germline CDR1 and CDR2: LGHNA and YNFKEQ. In DNA form, the CDR3 reads TGTGCCAGCAGCCAAGATCGGGGGTCAGGCTACACCTTC. It codes for CASSQDRGSGYTF.

The chain links TRBV19 to TRBJ2-1; 8 positions agree with TRBD2. Germline V gene data show CDR1 as LNHDA and CDR2 as SQIVND (reference sequence). Germline trimming cut 7 bases from V and 6 bases from J; bases unmatched to any gene: 8. The CDR3 sequence is 14 residues long. DNA for the CDR3: TGTGCCAGTATTCCGGGAGGGCGGGCCAATGAGCAGTTCTTC. Amino acid sequence: CASIPGGRANEQFF.

The J gene is TRBJ2-3, the V gene TRBV24-1, with 11 bases aligning to TRBD2. The germline gives CDR1 KGHDR, CDR2 SFDVKD. V was clipped by 5 bases and J by 2 bases; unmatched bases: 14. This CDR3 is 19 amino acids long. The chain's CDR3 is CATSVPIAGTSGTTDTQYF. CDR3 DNA: TGTGCCACCAGTGTTCCAATAGCCGGGACTAGCGGAACCACAGATACGCAGTATTTT.

The V and J genes are TRBV6-6 and TRBJ1-1; TRBD1 matches at 9 bases. The CDR3 spans 14 residues. Germline assignment: CDR1 MNHNY and CDR2 SVGAGI (reference sequence). V was pared by 4 bases and J by 3 bases, with 3 bases of the junction left unmatched. Here the CDR3 reads CASSLQGAYTEAFF. CDR3 coding DNA: TGTGCCAGCAGTTTACAGGGGGCGTACACTGAAGCTTTCTTT.

This clone was found once. This chain uses TRBV28 with TRBJ2-1; 11 bases line up with TRBD2. The CDR3 is 16 residues long. CDR1 and CDR2 (germline): MDHEN, SYDVKM. Trimming removed 2 bases from V and 3 bases from J; junction bases left unmatched: 3. CDR3 bases: TGTGCCAGCAGTTTACTAGCGGGAGGACTCTACAATGAGCAGTTCTTC. This codes for CASSLLAGGLYNEQFF.

This clone occurred once. This chain uses TRBV9 with TRBJ2-1; 8 nucleotides agree with TRBD2. The CDR3 covers 16 residues. The junction had 6 bases not matched to a gene; V was cut back by 4 bases and J by 0 bases. Looked up from germline, CDR1 is SGDLS and CDR2 is YYNGEE. Written as DNA, the CDR3 is TGTGCCAGCAGCCCGATAGCGGGAACCTCCTACAATGAGCAGTTCTTC. This encodes CASSPIAGTSYNEQFF.

The chain is built from TRBV24-1 and TRBJ2-1; the D is unclear. Germline-derived CDR1 and CDR2 are KGHDR and SFDVKD. The CDR3 spans 14 residues. Between the trimmed V and J ends, which lost 0 bases and 6 bases, there was a span of 8 bases. The CDR3 DNA reads TGTGCCACCAGTGATTTGAATGGAGCCAATGAGCAGTTCTTC. This encodes CATSDLNGANEQFF.

This chain uses TRBV5-1 with TRBJ1-5, with TRBD1 matching over 9 bases. CDR1 is SGHRS, CDR2 YFSETQ, per germline. There are 16 residues in the CDR3. The V gene end was trimmed by 0 bases and the J gene end by 2 bases; junction bases not matched to a gene: 3. CDR3 residues: CASSLGDRAGNQPQHF. The CDR3 DNA sequence: TGCGCCAGCAGCTTGGGGGACAGGGCTGGCAATCAGCCCCAGCATTTT.

J is TRBJ2-7 and V is TRBV4-3; D call uncertain. CDR3 length equals 17 residues. Trimming took off 0 bases at V and 0 bases at J, with 15 bases between the two ends. Germline V gene sequence: CDR1 LGHNA, CDR2 YSLEER. The CDR3 loop is CASSQERQALLSYEQYF. The CDR3 bases are TGCGCCAGCAGCCAAGAAAGGCAGGCTCTGCTCTCCTACGAGCAGTACTTC.

This clone occurred once. V gene TRBV7-2 combines with J gene TRBJ2-7, with TRBD1 as a possible D gene (6 bases). CDR3 size: 12 residues. The V end was cut by 2 bases, the J end by 5 bases, with 7 bases between. The germline V gene has CDR1 SGHTA and CDR2 FQGNSA. The CDR3 DNA reads as TGTGCCAGCAGCTTATACAGGGACGAGCAGTACTTC. It codes for CASSLYRDEQYF.